This T cell receptor (beta chain) was sequenced in a study of T cell responses to AZD1222 COVID-19 vaccine. This clone was picked up one time. With 8 bases removed from V and 0 bases from J, the gap between germline ends came to 8 bases. CDR3 size: 12 residues. Germline-derived CDR1 and CDR2 are ENHRY and SYGVKD. Profiled with immunoSEQ multiplex PCR; TCRdb holds only in-frame clones, not every one. The sample has 150,000 to 200,000 clones, approximately 93% seen once. The V gene is TRBV10-3, the J gene TRBJ2-7, with D tentatively TRBD2 (6 bases). The sequence derives from an adult in good health. The sequencing used peripheral blood, collected on day 0 of AZD1222 vaccination. The CDR3 bases are TGTGCCATCGGAGGGAGCTCCTACGAGCAGTACTTC. It codes for CAIGGSSYEQYF.